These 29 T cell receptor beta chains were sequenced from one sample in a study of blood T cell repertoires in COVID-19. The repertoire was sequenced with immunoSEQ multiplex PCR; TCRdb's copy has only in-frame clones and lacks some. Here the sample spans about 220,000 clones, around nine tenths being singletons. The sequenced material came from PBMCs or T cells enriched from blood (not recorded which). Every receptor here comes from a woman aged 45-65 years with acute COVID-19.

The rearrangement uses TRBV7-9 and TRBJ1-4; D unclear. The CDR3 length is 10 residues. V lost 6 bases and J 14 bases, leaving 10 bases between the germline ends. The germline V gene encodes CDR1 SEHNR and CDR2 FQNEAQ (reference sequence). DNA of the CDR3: TGTGCCAGCAGGAGCGTGAGGCTGTTTTTT. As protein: CASRSVRLFF.

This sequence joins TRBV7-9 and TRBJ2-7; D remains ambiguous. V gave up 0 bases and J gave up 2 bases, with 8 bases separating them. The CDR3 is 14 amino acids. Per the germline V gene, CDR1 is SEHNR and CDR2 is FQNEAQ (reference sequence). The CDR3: CASSLAGRTYEQYF. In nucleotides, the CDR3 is TGTGCCAGCAGCTTAGCGGGCAGAACCTACGAGCAGTACTTC.

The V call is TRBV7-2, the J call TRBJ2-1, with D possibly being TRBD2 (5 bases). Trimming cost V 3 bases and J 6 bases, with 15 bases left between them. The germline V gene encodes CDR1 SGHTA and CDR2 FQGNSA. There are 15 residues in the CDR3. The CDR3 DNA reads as TGTGCCAGCAGCTTTGTCTCCGGGAACCTCAATGAGCAGTTCTTC. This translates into CASSFVSGNLNEQFF.

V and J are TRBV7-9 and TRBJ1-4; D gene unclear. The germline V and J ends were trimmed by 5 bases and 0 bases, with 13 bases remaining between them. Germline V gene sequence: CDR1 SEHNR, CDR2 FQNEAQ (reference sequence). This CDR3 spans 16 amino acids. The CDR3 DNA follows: TGTGCCAGCAGCCAGACACGGTGGACAACTAATGAAAAACTGTTTTTT. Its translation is CASSQTRWTTNEKLFF.

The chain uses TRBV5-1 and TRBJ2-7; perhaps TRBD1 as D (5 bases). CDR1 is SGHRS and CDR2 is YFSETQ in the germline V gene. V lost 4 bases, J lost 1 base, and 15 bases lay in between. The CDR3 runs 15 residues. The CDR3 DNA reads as TGCGCCAGCAGCCCATTGGAAGGGGCATCCTACGAGCAGTACTTC. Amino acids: CASSPLEGASYEQYF.

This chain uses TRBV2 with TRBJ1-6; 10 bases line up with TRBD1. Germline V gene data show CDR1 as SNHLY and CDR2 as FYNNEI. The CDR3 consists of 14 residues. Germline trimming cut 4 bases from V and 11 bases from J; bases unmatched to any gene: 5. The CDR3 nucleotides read TGTGCCAGCAGTGGGGGACAGGGGTCGCCACCCCTCCACTTT. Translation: CASSGGQGSPPLHF.

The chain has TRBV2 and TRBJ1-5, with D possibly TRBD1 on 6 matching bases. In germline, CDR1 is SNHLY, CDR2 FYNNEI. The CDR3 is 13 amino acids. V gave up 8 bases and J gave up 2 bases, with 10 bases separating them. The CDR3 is CASQQGGNQPQHF. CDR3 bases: TGTGCCAGCCAACAGGGCGGCAATCAGCCCCAGCATTTT.

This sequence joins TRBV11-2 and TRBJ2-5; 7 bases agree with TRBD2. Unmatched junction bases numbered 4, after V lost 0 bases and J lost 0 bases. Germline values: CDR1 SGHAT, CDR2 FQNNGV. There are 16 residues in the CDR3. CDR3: CASSLDASGNQETQYF. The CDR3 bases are TGTGCCAGCAGCTTAGATGCTAGCGGTAACCAAGAGACCCAGTACTTC.

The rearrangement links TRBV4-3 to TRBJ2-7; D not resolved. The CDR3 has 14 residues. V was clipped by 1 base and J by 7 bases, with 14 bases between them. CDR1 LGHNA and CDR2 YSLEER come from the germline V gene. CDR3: CASSQARGFPEQYF. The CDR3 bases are TGCGCCAGCAGCCAAGCCAGAGGCTTTCCAGAGCAGTACTTC.

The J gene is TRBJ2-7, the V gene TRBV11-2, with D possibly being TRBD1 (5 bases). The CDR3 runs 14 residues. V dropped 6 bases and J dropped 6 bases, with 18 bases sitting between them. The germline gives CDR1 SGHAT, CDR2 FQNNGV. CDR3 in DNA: TGTGCCAGCAGGACGGGCAGGGCGGCTTCCGAGCAGTACTTC. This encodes CASRTGRAASEQYF.

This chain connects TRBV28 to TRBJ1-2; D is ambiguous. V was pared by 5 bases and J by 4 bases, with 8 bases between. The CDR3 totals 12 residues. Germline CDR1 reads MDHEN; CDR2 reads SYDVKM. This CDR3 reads CASSLRTYGYTF. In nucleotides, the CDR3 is TGTGCCAGCAGTCTGCGCACCTATGGCTACACCTTC.

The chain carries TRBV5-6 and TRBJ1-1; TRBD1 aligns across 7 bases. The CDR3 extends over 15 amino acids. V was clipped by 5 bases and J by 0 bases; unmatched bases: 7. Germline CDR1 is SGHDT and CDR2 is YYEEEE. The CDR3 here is CASRRTGRMNTEAFF. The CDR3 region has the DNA TGTGCCAGCAGGCGGACAGGACGTATGAACACTGAAGCTTTCTTT.

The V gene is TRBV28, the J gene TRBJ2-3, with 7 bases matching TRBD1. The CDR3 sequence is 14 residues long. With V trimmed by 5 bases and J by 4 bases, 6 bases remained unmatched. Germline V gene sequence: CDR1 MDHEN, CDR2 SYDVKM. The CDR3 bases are TGTGCCAGCAGTGCGACAGGGTCGGCAGATACGCAGTATTTT. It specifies CASSATGSADTQYF.

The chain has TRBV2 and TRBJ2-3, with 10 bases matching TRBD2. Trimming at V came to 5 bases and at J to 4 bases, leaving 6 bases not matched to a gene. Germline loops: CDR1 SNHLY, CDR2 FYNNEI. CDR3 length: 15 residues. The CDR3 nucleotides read TGTGCCAGCAGTCCACCTAGCGGGAGCGCAGATACGCAGTATTTT. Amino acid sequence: CASSPPSGSADTQYF.

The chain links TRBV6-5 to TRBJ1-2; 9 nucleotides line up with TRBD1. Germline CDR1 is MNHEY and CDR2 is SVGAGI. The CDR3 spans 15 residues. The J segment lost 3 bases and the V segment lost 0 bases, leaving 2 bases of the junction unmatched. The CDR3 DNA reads TGTGCCAGCAGTTACTCGACAGGGGGGGACTATGGCTACACCTTC. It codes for CASSYSTGGDYGYTF.

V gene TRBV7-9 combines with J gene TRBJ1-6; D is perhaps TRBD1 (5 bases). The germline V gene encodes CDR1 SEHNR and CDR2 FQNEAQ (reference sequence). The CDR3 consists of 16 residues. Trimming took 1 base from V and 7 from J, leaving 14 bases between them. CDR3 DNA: TGTGCCAGCAGCTTAGTGGGAGGGGTCTTAAATTCACCCCTCCACTTT. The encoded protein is CASSLVGGVLNSPLHF.

This chain's CDR3 is CASSYLQGTGYGYTF. DNA of the CDR3: TGTGCCAGCAGTTACCTCCAGGGGACAGGATATGGCTACACCTTC. The genes are TRBV6-5 and TRBJ1-2; 8 bases are a match to TRBD1. V dropped 2 bases and J dropped 5; count of bases not matched to a gene: 7. The CDR3 consists of 15 residues. Germline-derived CDR1 and CDR2 are MNHEY and SVGAGI.

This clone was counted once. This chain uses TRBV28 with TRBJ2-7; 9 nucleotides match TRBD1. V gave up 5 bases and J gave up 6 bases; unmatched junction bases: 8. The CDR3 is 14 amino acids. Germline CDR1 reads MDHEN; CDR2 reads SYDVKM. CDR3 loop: CASSRSQGASEQYF. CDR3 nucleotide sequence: TGTGCCAGCAGTAGATCACAGGGGGCGAGCGAGCAGTACTTC.

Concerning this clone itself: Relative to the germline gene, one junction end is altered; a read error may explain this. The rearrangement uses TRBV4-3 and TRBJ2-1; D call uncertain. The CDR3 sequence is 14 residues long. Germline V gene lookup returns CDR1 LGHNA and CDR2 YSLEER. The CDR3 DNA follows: TGCGCCAGCAGCCAAGTTGACTCCCACAATGAGCAGTTCTTC. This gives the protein CASSQVDSHNEQFF.

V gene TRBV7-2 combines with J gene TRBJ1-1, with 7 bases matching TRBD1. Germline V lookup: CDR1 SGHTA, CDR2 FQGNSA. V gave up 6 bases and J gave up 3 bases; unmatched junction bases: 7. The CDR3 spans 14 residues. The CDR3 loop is CASRGGQRYTEAFF. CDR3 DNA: TGTGCCAGCAGAGGGGGACAGCGCTACACTGAAGCTTTCTTT.

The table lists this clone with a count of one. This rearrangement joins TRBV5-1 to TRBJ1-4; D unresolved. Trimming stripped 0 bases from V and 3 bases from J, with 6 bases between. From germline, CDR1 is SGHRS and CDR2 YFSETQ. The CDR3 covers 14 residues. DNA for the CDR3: TGCGCCAGCAGCTTGGTAGGAGCTAATGAAAAACTGTTTTTT. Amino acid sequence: CASSLVGANEKLFF.

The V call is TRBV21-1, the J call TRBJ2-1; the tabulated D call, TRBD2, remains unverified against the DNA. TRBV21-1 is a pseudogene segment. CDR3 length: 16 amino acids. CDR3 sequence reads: CASSKVWRRSYNEQFF. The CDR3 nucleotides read TGTGCCAGCAGCAAAGTGTGGAGGCGCTCCTACAATGAGCAGTTCTTC.

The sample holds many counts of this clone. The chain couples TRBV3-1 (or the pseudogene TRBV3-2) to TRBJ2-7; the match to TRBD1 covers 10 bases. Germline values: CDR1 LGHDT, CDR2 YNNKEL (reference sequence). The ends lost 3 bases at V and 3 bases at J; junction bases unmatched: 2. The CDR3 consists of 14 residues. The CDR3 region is CASSQGQGHYEQYF. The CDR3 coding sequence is TGTGCCAGCAGCCAGGGACAGGGGCACTACGAGCAGTACTTC.

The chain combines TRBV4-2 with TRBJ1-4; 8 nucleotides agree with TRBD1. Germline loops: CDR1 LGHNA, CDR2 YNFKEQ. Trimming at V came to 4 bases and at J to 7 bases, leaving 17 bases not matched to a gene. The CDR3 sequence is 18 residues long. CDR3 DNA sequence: TGTGCCAGCAGCCGTAATATGGGGCAGGGGGCATCTGGTGAAAAACTGTTTTTT. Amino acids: CASSRNMGQGASGEKLFF.

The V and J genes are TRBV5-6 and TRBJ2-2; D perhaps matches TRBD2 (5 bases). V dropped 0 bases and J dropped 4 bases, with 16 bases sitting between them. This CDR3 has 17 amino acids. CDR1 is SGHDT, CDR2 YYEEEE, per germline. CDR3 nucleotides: TGTGCCAGCAGCTTGGCCGCCGGGGTGGTAGGCACCGGGGAGCTGTTTTTT. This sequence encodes CASSLAAGVVGTGELFF.

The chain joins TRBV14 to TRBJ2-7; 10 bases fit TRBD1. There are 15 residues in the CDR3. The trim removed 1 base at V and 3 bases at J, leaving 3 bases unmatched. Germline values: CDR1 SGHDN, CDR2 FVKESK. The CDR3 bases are TGTGCCAGCAGCCAAGTAGGGGACAGGGGCTACGAGCAGTACTTC. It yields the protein CASSQVGDRGYEQYF.

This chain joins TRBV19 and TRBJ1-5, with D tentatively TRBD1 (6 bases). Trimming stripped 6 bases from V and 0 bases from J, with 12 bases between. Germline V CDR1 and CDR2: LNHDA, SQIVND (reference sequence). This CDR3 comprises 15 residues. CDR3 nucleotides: TGTGCCAGTAGCTACGGGACATTTAGCAATCAGCCCCAGCATTTT. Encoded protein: CASSYGTFSNQPQHF. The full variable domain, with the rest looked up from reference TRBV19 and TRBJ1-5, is DGGITQSPKYLFRKEGQNVTLSCEQNLNHDAMYWYRQDPGQGLRLIYYSQIVNDFQKGDIAEGYSVSREKKESFPLTVTSAQKNPTAFYLCASSYGTFSNQPQHFGDGTRLSIL.

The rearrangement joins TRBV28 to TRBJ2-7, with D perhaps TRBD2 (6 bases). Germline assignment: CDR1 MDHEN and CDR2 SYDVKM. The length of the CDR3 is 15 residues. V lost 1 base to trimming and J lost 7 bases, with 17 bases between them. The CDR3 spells CASSLYAGSGGEQYF. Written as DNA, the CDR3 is TGTGCCAGCAGTTTATACGCAGGCTCCGGGGGTGAGCAGTACTTC. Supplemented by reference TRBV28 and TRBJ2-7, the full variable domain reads DVKVTQSSRYLVKRTGEKVFLECVQDMDHENMFWYRQDPGLGLRLIYFSYDVKMKEKGDIPEGYSVSREKKERFSLILESASTNQTSMYLCASSLYAGSGGEQYFGPGTRLTVT.

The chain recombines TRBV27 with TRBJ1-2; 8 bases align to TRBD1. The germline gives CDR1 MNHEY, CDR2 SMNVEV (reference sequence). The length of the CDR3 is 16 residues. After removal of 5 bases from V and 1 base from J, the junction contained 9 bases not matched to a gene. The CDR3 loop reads CASSTQDRAGNYGYTF. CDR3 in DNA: TGTGCCAGCAGTACCCAGGACAGGGCCGGTAACTATGGCTACACCTTC.